This T cell receptor beta chain was identified in a study of blood T cell repertoires in COVID-19. The germline V gene encodes CDR1 SGHTA and CDR2 FQGNSA. V was shortened by 4 bases and J by 2 bases, with 17 bases between the two germline ends. The CDR3 loop spans 16 amino acids. This clone was observed a handful of times. Original handling: Reference gene primer amplification gave estimated nucleated cell counts. Clones were read by immunoSEQ multiplex PCR, and TCRdb kept only the in-frame ones, dropping some. V and J calls plus clone size are reproduced from that table; the DNA served to infer D and trimming. The sample lists over 100,000 clones, more than 80% occurring once.

Sequenced material: peripheral blood. The V and J genes are TRBV7-2 and TRBJ1-2; D is ambiguous. The sequence was collected from a woman aged 55-69 years with acute or convalescent COVID-19. The CDR3 is CASSSRNFRVNYGYTF. In nucleotides, the CDR3 is TGTGCCAGCAGCTCGCGTAACTTCCGGGTGAACTATGGCTACACCTTC.